This TCR beta chain was profiled in a study of blood T cell repertoires in COVID-19. Study background: From T cells, B-cell-depleted T cells, or PBMCs came the material, which was cDNA or gDNA.

Per the study methods: Estimates of nucleated cell counts were drawn from the amplification of reference gene primers. Repertoires were generated with immunoSEQ multiplex PCR, while TCRdb's copy carries only in-frame clones and drops some. V and J calls and clone size are those listed in that table; D and trimming were worked out from the DNA. The table lists 250,000 to 350,000 clones, about 85% of them singletons. Seattle researchers signed up patients amid active infection and tracked them longitudinally. Trimming at V came to 7 bases and at J to 4 bases, leaving 5 bases not matched to a gene. CDR3 size: 14 residues. Germline CDR1 and CDR2: MNHEY and SMNVEV (reference sequence).

V usage is TRBV27 and J usage is TRBJ1-2, with 11 positions matching TRBD1. The clonotype was recovered from a human donor with COVID-19, enrolled during active disease. The donor label of this sample is uncertain. The sample was peripheral blood. CDR3 in DNA: TGTGCCAGCACCCCTGGGACAGGGGGCTATGGCTACACCTTC. Protein: CASTPGTGGYGYTF.